The next 7 T cell receptor beta chains were all read from a single sample in a study of T cells expressing NK-cell markers. TCRdb re-called the 5' RACE reads and catalogs CDR3 proteins one per entry, DNA excluded. Its table lists about half a million distinct CDR3 sequences. The specimen sequenced was blood T cells: a sorted CD56 or NKG2C T cell subset, CD4+ or CD8+ T cells, or bulk PBMC T cells (not recorded which). The receptors were gathered from a woman aged 50 to 60 in good health.

The chain joins TRBV29-1 to TRBJ2-1; TCRdb picks TRBD1, but there is no DNA to check that call. This CDR3 has 15 amino acids. Germline V CDR1 and CDR2: SQVTM, ANQGSEA. CDR3 residues: CSVEGTGLGYNEQFF.

The chain couples TRBV11-2 to TRBJ2-1; TCRdb's D call of TRBD2 is untestable without DNA. The CDR3 is 14 amino acids. From germline, CDR1 is SGHAT and CDR2 FQNNGV. The CDR3 spells CASIRLAGENEQFF.

This rearrangement joins TRBV5-1 to TRBJ2-1; absent DNA, TCRdb's TRBD2 call cannot be checked. This CDR3 is built from 15 residues. Germline V lookup: CDR1 SGHRS, CDR2 YFSETQ. CDR3 amino acids: CASSLVPGGANEQFF. Based on the CDR3 plus reference TRBV5-1 and TRBJ2-1, the full variable domain is KAGVTQTPRYLIKTRGQQVTLSCSPISGHRSVSWYQQTPGQGLQFLFEYFSETQRNKGNFPGRFSGRQFSNSRSEMNVSTLELGDSALYLCASSLVPGGANEQFFGPGTRLTVL.

This rearrangement joins TRBV15 to TRBJ1-2; TCRdb reports TRBD1, a call that lacks DNA to check it against. Germline V gene lookup returns CDR1 LNHNV and CDR2 YYDKDF (reference sequence). CDR3 length: 16 residues. CDR3 amino acids: CATSREPGTANYGYTF.

CDR3 sequence: CASSQISAGDTEAFF. V gene TRBV3-1 combines with J gene TRBJ1-1. The CDR3 is 15 residues long. CDR1 and CDR2 (germline): LGHDT, YNNKEL (reference sequence).

The genes are TRBV20-1 and TRBJ2-7; with no DNA, the TCRdb D assignment of TRBD2 cannot be verified. Germline V gene sequence: CDR1 DFQATT, CDR2 SNEGSKA (reference sequence). CDR3 size: 18 residues. The CDR3 spells CSARGLAGFALPSYEQYF.

The rearrangement joins TRBV20-1 to TRBJ2-1; TCRdb names TRBD2, which stays unverified in the absence of DNA. The germline CDR1 and CDR2 sequences are DFQATT and SNEGSKA (reference sequence). This CDR3 comprises 14 residues. CDR3 protein: CSAPTSWNNNEQFF.